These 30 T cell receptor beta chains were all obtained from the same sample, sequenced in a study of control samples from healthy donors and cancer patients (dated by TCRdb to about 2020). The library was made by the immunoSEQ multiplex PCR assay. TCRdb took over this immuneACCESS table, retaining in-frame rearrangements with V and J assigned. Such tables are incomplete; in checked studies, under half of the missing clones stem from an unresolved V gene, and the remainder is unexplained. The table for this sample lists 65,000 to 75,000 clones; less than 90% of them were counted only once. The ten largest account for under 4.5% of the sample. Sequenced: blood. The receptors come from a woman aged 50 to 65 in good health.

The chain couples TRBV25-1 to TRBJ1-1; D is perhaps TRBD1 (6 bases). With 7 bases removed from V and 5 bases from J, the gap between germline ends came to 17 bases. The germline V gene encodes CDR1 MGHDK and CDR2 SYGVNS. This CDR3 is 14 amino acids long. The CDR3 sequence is CASTPPGAGTEAFF. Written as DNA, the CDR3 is TGTGCCAGCACTCCACCGGGGGCCGGGACTGAAGCTTTCTTT. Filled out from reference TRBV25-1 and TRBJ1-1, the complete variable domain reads EADIYQTPRYLVIGTGKKITLECSQTMGHDKMYWYQQDPGMELHLIHYSYGVNSTEKGDLSSESTVSRIRTEHFPLTLESARPSHTSQYLCASTPPGAGTEAFFGQGTRLTVV.

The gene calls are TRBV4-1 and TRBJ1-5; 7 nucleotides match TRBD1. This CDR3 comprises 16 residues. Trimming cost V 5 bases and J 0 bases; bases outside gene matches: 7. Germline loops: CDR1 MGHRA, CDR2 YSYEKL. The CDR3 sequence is CASSDPGQYSNQPQHF. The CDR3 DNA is TGCGCCAGCAGCGATCCGGGACAGTATAGCAATCAGCCCCAGCATTTT.

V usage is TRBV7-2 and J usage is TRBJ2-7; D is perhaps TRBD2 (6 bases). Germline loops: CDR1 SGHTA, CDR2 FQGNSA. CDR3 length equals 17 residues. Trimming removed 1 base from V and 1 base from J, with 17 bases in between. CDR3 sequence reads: CASSLGGISGLSYEQYF. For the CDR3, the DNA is TGTGCCAGCAGCTTAGGGGGTATTAGCGGCTTGTCCTACGAGCAGTACTTC.

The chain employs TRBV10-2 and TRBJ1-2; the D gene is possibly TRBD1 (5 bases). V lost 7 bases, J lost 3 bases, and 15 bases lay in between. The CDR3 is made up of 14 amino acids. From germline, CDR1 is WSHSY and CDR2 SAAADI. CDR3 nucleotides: TGCGCCAGCACCCCGGGGGGTCAGGACTATGGCTACACCTTC. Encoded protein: CASTPGGQDYGYTF.

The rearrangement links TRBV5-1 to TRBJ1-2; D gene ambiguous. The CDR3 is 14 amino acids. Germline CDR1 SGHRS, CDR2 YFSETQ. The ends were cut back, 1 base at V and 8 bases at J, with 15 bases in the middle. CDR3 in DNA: TGCGCCAGCAGCTTGTCTATCCGGGAGAACGGCTACACCTTC. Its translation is CASSLSIRENGYTF.

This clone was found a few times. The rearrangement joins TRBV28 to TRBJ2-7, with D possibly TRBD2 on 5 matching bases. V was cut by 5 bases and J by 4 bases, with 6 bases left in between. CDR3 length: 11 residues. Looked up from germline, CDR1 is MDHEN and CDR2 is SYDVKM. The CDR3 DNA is TGTGCCAGCAGTCGGAGGTACGAGCAGTACTTC. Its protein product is CASSRRYEQYF. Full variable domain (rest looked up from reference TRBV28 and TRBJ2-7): DVKVTQSSRYLVKRTGEKVFLECVQDMDHENMFWYRQDPGLGLRLIYFSYDVKMKEKGDIPEGYSVSREKKERFSLILESASTNQTSMYLCASSRRYEQYFGPGTRLTVT.

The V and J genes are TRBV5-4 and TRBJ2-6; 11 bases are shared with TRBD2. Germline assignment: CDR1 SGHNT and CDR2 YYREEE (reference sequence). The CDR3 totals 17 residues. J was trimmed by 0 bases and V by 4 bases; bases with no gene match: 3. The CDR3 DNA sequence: TGTGCCAGCAGCGCTACTAGCGGGGGCTCTGGGGCCAACGTCCTGACTTTC. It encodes CASSATSGGSGANVLTF.

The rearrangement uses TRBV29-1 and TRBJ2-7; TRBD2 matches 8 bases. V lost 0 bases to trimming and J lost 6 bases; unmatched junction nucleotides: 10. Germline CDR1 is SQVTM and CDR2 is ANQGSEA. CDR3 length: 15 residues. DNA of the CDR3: TGCAGCGTTGAAGATCTATACGGGAGGGCCGGCGAGCAGTACTTC. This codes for CSVEDLYGRAGEQYF.

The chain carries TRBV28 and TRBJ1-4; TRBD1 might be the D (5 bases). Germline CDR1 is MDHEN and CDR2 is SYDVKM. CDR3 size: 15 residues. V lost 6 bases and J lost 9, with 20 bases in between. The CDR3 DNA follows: TGTGCCAGCAGGGCGGGGGGTGAGAGAATGAAAAAACTGTTTTTT. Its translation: CASRAGGERMKKLFF.

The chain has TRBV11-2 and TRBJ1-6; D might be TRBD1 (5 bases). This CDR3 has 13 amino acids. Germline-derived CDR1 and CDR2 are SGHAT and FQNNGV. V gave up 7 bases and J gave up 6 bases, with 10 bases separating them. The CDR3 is CASNVGVNSPLHF. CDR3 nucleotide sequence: TGTGCCAGCAACGTGGGGGTTAATTCACCCCTCCACTTT.

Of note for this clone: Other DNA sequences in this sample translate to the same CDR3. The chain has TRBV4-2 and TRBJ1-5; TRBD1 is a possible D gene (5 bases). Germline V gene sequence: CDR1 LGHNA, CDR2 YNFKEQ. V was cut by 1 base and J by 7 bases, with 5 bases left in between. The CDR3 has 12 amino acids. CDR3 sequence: CASSQGGQPQHF. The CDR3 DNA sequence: TGTGCCAGCAGCCAAGGGGGCCAGCCCCAGCATTTT.

The CDR3 loop is CSGDGSLTNTEAFF. The CDR3 coding sequence is TGCAGCGGCGACGGGTCCTTAACGAACACTGAAGCTTTCTTT. The chain links TRBV29-1 to TRBJ1-1; D gene uncertain. The V gene's germline CDR1 is SQVTM and CDR2 ANQGSEA. V lost 7 bases to trimming and J lost 1 base, with 16 bases between them. The CDR3 consists of 14 residues.

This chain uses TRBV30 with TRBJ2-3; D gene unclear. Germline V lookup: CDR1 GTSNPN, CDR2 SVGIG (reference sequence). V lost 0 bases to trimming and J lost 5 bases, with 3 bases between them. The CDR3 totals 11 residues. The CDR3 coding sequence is TGTGCCTGGAGTGTACAAGATACGCAGTATTTT. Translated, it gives CAWSVQDTQYF.

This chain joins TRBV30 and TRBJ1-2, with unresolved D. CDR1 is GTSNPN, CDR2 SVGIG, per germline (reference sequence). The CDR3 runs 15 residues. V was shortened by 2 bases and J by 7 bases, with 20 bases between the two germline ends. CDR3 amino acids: CAWSHTEVGFGGYTF. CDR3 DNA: TGTGCCTGGAGTCATACAGAAGTGGGATTTGGTGGCTACACCTTC.

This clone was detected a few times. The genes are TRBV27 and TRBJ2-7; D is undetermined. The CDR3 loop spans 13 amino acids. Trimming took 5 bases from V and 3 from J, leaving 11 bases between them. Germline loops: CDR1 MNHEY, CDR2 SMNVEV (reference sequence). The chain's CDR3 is CASSPRSSYEQYF. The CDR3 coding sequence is TGTGCCAGCAGTCCCCGCTCAAGCTACGAGCAGTACTTC.

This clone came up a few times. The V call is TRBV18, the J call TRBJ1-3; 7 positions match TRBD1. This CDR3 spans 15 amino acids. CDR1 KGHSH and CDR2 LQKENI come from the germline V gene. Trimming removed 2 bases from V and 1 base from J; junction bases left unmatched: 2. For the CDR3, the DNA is TGTGCCAGCTCACCAACGACAGGGTCTGGAAACACCATATATTTT. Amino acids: CASSPTTGSGNTIYF.

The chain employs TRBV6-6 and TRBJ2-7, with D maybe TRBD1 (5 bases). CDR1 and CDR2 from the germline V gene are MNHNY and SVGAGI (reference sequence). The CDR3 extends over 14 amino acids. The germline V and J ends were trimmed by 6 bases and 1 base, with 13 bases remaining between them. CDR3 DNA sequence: TGTGCCAGCAGACCCCAAGACAGATCCTACGAGCAGTACTTC. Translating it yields CASRPQDRSYEQYF.

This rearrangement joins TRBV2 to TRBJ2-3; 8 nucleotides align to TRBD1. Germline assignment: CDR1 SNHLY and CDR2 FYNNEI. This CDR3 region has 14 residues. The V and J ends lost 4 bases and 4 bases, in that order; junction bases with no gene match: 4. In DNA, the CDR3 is TGTGCCAGCAGTGCCGGCAGGGGGCCAGATACGCAGTATTTT. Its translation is CASSAGRGPDTQYF.

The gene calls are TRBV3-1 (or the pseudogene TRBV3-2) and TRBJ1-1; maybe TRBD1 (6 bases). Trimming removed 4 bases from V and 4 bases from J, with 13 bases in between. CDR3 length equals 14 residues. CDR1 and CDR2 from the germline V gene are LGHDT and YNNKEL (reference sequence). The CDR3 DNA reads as TGTGCCAGCAGCCCCTACGGCAGGGGCACTGAAGCTTTCTTT. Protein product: CASSPYGRGTEAFF.

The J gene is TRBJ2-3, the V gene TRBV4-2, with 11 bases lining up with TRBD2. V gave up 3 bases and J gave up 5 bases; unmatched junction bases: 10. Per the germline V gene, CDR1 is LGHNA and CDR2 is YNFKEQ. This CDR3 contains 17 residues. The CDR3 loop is CASSQGIAGGPLDTQYF. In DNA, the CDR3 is TGTGCCAGCAGCCAGGGAATAGCGGGAGGGCCGTTAGATACGCAGTATTTT.

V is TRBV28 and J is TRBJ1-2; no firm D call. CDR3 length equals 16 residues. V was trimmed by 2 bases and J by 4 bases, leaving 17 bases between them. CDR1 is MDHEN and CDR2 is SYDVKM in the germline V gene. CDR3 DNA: TGTGCCAGCAGTTTAGACGAGCGACGGACCCTCTATGGCTACACCTTC. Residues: CASSLDERRTLYGYTF.

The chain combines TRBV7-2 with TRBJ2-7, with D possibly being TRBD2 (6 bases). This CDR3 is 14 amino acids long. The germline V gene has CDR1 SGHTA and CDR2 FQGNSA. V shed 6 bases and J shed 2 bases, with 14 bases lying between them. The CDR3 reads CASSRLVNAYEQYF. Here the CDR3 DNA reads TGTGCCAGCAGTCGACTAGTAAACGCCTACGAGCAGTACTTC.

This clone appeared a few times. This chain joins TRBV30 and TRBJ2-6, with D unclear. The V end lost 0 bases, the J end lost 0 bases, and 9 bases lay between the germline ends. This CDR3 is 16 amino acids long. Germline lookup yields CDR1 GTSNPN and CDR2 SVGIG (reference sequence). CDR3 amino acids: CAWSVLKSSGANVLTF. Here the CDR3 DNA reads TGTGCCTGGAGTGTACTAAAAAGCTCTGGGGCCAACGTCCTGACTTTC. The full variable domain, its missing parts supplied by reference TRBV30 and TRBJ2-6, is SQTIHQWPATLVQPVGSPLSLECTVEGTSNPNLYWYRQAAGRGLQLLFYSVGIGQISSEVPQNLSASRPQDRQFILSSKKLLLSDSGFYLCAWSVLKSSGANVLTFGAGSRLTVL.

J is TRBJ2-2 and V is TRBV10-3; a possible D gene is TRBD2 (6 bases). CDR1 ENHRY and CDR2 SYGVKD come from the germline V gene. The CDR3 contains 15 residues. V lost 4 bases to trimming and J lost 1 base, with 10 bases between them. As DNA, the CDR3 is TGTGCCATCAGTGCGGGACTTAGGAACACCGGGGAGCTGTTTTTT. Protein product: CAISAGLRNTGELFF.

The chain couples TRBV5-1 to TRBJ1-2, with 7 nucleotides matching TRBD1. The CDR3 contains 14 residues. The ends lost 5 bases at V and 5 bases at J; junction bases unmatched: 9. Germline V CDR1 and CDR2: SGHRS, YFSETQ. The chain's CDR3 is CASRPGTAVYGYTF. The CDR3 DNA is TGCGCCAGCAGACCCGGGACAGCAGTTTATGGCTACACCTTC.

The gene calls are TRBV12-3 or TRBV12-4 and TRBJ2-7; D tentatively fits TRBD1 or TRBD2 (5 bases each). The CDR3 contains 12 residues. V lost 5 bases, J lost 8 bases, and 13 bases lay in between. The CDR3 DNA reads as TGTGCCAGCAGTGTCCTAGAGGGGAAGCAGTACTTC. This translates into CASSVLEGKQYF.

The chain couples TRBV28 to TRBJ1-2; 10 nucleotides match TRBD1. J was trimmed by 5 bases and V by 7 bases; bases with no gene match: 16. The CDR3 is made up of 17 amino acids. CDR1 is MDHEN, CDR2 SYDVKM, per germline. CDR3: CASIISAGTGAGYGYTF. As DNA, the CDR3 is TGTGCCAGCATCATCTCGGCGGGGACAGGGGCAGGGTATGGCTACACCTTC.

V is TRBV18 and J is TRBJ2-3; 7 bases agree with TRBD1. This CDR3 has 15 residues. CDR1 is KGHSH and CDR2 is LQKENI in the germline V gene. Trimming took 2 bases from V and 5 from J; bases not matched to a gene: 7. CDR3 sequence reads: CASSPFTGAEDTQYF. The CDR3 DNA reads TGTGCCAGCTCACCATTCACAGGGGCCGAAGATACGCAGTATTTT.

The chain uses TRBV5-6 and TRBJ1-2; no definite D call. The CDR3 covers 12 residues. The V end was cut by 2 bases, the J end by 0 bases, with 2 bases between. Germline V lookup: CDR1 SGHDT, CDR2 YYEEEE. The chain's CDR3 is CASSFSNYGYTF. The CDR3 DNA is TGTGCCAGCAGCTTTTCTAACTATGGCTACACCTTC.

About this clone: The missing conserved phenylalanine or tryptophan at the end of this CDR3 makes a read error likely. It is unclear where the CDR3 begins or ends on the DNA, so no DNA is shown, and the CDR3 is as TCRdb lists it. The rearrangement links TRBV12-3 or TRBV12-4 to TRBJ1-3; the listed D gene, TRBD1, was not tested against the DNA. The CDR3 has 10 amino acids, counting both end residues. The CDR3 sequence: CASSLVGRVI.